A selection of T cell receptor beta chains follows, all from one sample in a study of OX40 agonist ivuxolimab in advanced cancers. Profiling relied on immunoSEQ multiplex PCR, and the TCRdb table lists in-frame clones only, not all of them. The sample includes tens of thousands of clones, under 90% of them seen just once. Sequenced here: CD4+ or CD8+ T cells sorted from blood, sampled in a trial of the OX40 agonist ivuxolimab. These receptors all stem from an adult with an advanced solid tumor such as melanoma, head and neck, liver or kidney cancer. Both conserved end residues are part of each CDR3.

V: TRBV5-6
length: 14
J: TRBJ1-1
CDR3: CASSLGQGKGRSFF

V: TRBV14
length: 17
J: TRBJ2-5
CDR3: CASSQRLGVYFQETQYF

V: TRBV18
length: 12
J: TRBJ1-4
CDR3: CASGGGDEKLFF

V: TRBV5-6
length: 16
J: TRBJ1-4
CDR3: CASSRGIGDQNEKLFF

V: TRBV18
length: 13
J: TRBJ2-7
CDR3: CASSPPTSYEQYF

V: TRBV29-1
length: 14
J: TRBJ2-7
CDR3: CSVQGGQGLYEQYF

V: TRBV6-6
length: 11
J: TRBJ2-7
CDR3: CASSPAYEQYF

V: TRBV27
length: 16
J: TRBJ1-1
CDR3: CASRGAGQGVPTEAFF

V: TRBV4-3
length: 15
J: TRBJ2-3
CDR3: CASSQDWRGTDTQYF

V: TRBV29-1
length: 14
J: TRBJ2-7
CDR3: CSVSPGDVEREQYF

V: TRBV5-1
length: 14
J: TRBJ2-3
CDR3: CASSLTGSRDTQYF

V: TRBV27
length: 14
J: TRBJ2-5
CDR3: CASSPRNRGETQYF

V: TRBV15
length: 14
J: TRBJ2-3
CDR3: CATSRGGYTDTQYF

V: TRBV5-1
length: 16
J: TRBJ2-5
CDR3: CASSGIGTGLGQTQYF

V: TRBV29-1
length: 12
J: TRBJ1-1
CDR3: CSVASGISEAFF

V: TRBV11-3
length: 16
J: TRBJ2-3
CDR3: CASSSIQGFGADTQYF

V: TRBV19
length: 16
J: TRBJ2-3
CDR3: CASSRARSSVDLEQYF

V: TRBV27
length: 15
J: TRBJ2-3
CDR3: CASSLWAQGTDTQYF

V: TRBV2
length: 13
J: TRBJ2-2
CDR3: CASTFANTGELFF

V: TRBV5-4
length: 13
J: TRBJ1-1
CDR3: CASSLGGRLEAFF

V: TRBV29-1
length: 12
J: TRBJ1-2
CDR3: CSVADRGVDYTF

V: TRBV11-3
length: 19
J: TRBJ1-5
CDR3: CASSPHGDRVTYSNQPQHF

V: TRBV19
length: 18
J: TRBJ1-1
CDR3: CASSIRKDRGQRSTEAFF

V: TRBV7-3
length: 15
J: TRBJ2-3
CDR3: CASSLDGGEADTQYF

V: TRBV19
length: 14
J: TRBJ2-5
CDR3: CASSMRVFQETQYF

V: TRBV9
length: 15
J: TRBJ2-3
CDR3: CASSASGVDTDTQYF

V: TRBV7-8
length: 15
J: TRBJ1-2
CDR3: CASSLEGIRGYGYTF

V: TRBV14
length: 12
J: TRBJ2-7
CDR3: CASSQIGFEQYF

V: TRBV7-2
length: 16
J: TRBJ1-3
CDR3: CASSFGPRGGGNTIYF

V: TRBV18
length: 15
J: TRBJ1-5
CDR3: CASSPTGTPNQPQHF

V: TRBV5-1
length: 14
J: TRBJ2-5
CDR3: CASSPGGGQETQYF

V: TRBV5-6
length: 16
J: TRBJ2-3
CDR3: CASSLIVGLGADTQYF

V: TRBV7-2
length: 17
J: TRBJ2-2
CDR3: CASSLRASGFSTGELFF

V: TRBV10-3
length: 15
J: TRBJ2-6
CDR3: CAISELSSGANVLTF

V: TRBV18
length: 13
J: TRBJ1-2
CDR3: CASSPGMGNGYTF

V: TRBV5-4
length: 15
J: TRBJ1-2
CDR3: CASSPGGARGYGYTF

V: TRBV27
length: 17
J: TRBJ2-5
CDR3: CASSLFSAGGRRETQYF

V: TRBV18
length: 16
J: TRBJ2-7
CDR3: CASSPPGQSPSYEQYF

V: TRBV11-2
length: 15
J: TRBJ1-3
CDR3: CASTTHRGGGNTIYF

V: TRBV7-3
length: 15
J: TRBJ2-1
CDR3: CASSPWKGRYNEQFF

V: TRBV2
length: 15
J: TRBJ1-2
CDR3: CASSGELNRGGGYTF

V: TRBV4-3
length: 13
J: TRBJ2-7
CDR3: CASSQRDFYEQYF

V: TRBV29-1
length: 13
J: TRBJ2-7
CDR3: CSVSRELSYEQYF

V: TRBV11-2
length: 13
J: TRBJ2-7
CDR3: CASSLSYAYEQYF

V: TRBV5-5
length: 13
J: TRBJ1-1
CDR3: CASTFGGDTEAFF

V: TRBV7-9
length: 13
J: NA
CDR3: CASSSRSSYEQYF

V: TRBV5-4
length: 17
J: TRBJ1-6
CDR3: CASSLVSRRGQNSPLHF

V: TRBV7-2
length: 16
J: TRBJ1-2
CDR3: CASSLGQDTSNYGYTF

V: TRBV6-5
length: 16
J: TRBJ2-6
CDR3: CASSYSRGLGANVLTF

V: TRBV10-3
length: 13
J: TRBJ1-4
CDR3: CAISVTMGEKLFF

V: TRBV18
length: 15
J: TRBJ1-4
CDR3: CASSPAGTGNEKLFF

V: TRBV5-6
length: 14
J: TRBJ2-1
CDR3: CASSSGYEDNEQFF

V: TRBV30
length: 14
J: TRBJ1-3
CDR3: CAWSVDSFGNTIYF

V: TRBV18
length: 15
J: TRBJ2-5
CDR3: CASSPRRQRQETQYF

V: TRBV2
length: 14
J: TRBJ1-1
CDR3: CASRTGRMNTEAFF